Below are 3 T cell receptor beta chains sequenced from a single sample in a study of blood T cells in healthy people across ages. Next came a second PCR, run for roughly 6 to 11 cycles, which used a sample-barcoded 5' primer along with a J-beta primer mix. A single record per CDR3 protein comes from TCRdb applying MiXCR to the 5' RACE reads. The sample consists of fewer than 750,000 distinct CDR3 sequences, 52% of them appearing once. Specimen: blood. The receptor set was obtained from a woman older than 75 in good health.

The chain has TRBV15 and TRBJ1-1; no firm D call. Trimming took off 0 bases at V and 4 bases at J, with 9 bases between the two ends. Looked up from germline, CDR1 is LNHNV and CDR2 is YYDKDF (reference sequence). This CDR3 region has 14 residues. Here the CDR3 reads CATSRDRKVTEAFF. The CDR3 DNA follows: TGTGCCACCAGCAGAGACCGGAAGGTCACTGAAGCTTTCTTT.

A single count supports this clonotype. The rearrangement links TRBV12-3 or TRBV12-4 to TRBJ2-3, with D uncertain. V lost 7 bases, J lost 4 bases, and 15 bases lay in between. This CDR3 spans 14 amino acids. The CDR3, as DNA: TGTGCCAGCATAAGCCCGGAGCCTCCAGATACGCAGTATTTT. It yields the protein CASISPEPPDTQYF.

This chain connects TRBV5-1 to TRBJ1-4; TRBD1 is a possible D gene (6 bases). The CDR3 consists of 13 residues. Trimming took off 7 bases at V and 8 bases at J, with 15 bases between the two ends. Germline-derived CDR1 and CDR2 are SGHRS and YFSETQ. The CDR3: CASGPTGREKLFF. In DNA, the CDR3 is TGCGCCAGCGGTCCTACAGGGAGGGAAAAACTGTTTTTT.